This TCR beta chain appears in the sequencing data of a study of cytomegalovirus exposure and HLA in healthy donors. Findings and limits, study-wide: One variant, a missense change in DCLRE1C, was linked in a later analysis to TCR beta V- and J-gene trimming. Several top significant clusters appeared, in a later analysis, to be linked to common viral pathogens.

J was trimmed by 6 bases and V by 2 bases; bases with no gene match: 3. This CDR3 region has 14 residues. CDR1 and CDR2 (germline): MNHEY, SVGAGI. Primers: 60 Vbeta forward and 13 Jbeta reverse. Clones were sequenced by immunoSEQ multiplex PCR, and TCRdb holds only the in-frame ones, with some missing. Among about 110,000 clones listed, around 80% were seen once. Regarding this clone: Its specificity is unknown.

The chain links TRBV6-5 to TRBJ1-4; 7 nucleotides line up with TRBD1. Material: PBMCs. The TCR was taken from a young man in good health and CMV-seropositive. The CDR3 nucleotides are TGTGCCAGCAGTTACGGGGACAGCTATGAAAAACTGTTTTTT. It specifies CASSYGDSYEKLFF.